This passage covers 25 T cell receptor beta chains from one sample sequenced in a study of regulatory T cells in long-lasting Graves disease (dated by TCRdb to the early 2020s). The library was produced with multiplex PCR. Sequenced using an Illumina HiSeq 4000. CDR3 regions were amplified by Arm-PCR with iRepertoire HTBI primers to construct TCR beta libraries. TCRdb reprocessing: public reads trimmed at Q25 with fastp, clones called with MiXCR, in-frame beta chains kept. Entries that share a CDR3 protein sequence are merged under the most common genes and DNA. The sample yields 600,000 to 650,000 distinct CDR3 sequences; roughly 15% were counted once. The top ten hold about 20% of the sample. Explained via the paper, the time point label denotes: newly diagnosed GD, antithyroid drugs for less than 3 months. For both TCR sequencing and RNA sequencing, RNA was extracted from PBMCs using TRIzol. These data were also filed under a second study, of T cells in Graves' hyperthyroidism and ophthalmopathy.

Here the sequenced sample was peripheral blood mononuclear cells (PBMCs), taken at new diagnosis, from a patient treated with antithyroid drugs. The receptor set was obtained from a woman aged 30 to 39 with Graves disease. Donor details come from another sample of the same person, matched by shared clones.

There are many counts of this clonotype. The CDR3 spells CASSHGTPGEQYF. In DNA form, the CDR3 reads TGTGCCAGCAGTCACGGGACGCCAGGGGAGCAGTACTTC. J is TRBJ2-7 and V is TRBV2; possibly TRBD1 or TRBD2 for D (5 bases each). Germline V lookup: CDR1 SNHLY, CDR2 FYNNEI. The V end was cut by 5 bases, the J end by 7 bases, with 15 bases between. This CDR3 contains 13 residues.

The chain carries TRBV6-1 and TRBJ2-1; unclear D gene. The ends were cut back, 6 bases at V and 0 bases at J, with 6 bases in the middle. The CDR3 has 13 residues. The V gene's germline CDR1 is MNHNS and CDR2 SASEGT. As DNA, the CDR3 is TGTGCCAGCAGAGAGGTCTCCTACAATGAGCAGTTCTTC. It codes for CASREVSYNEQFF.

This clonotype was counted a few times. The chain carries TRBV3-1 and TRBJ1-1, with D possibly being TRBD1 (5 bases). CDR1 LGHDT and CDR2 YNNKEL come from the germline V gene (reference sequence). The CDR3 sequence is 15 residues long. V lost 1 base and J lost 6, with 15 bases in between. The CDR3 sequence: CASSQGFEGSAEAFF. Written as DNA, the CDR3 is TGTGCCAGCAGCCAAGGTTTCGAGGGGTCTGCTGAAGCTTTCTTT.

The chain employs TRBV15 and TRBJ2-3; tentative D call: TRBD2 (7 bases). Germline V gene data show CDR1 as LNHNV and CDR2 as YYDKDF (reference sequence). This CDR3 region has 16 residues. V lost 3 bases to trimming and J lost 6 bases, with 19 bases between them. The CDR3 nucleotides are TGTGCCACCAGCAGCCGCGGGGGCCCGACGGTGGATACGCAGTATTTT. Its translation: CATSSRGGPTVDTQYF.

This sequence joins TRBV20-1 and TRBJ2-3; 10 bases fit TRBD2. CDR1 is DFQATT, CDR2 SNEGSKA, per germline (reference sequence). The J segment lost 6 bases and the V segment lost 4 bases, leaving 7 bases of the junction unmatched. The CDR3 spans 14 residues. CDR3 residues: CSANLAGVPDTQYF. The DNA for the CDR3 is TGCAGTGCTAATCTAGCGGGAGTCCCCGATACGCAGTATTTT.

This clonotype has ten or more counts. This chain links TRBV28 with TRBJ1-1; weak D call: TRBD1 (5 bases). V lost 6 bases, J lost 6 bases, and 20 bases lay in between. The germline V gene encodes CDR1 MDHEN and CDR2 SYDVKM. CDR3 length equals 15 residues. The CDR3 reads CASSIVGGVGAEAFF. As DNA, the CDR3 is TGTGCCAGCAGCATTGTTGGGGGAGTGGGCGCTGAAGCTTTCTTT.

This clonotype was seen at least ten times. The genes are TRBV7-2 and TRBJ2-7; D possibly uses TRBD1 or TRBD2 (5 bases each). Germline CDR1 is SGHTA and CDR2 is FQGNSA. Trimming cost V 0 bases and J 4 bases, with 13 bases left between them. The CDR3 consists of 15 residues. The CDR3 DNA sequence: TGTGCCAGCAGCTTAGCAACGGGGCTAGCTTACGAGCAGTACTTC. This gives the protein CASSLATGLAYEQYF.

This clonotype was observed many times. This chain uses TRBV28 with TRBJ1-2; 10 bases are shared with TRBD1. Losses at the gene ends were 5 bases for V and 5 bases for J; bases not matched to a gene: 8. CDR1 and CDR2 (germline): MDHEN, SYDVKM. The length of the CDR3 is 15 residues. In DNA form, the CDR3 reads TGTGCCAGCAGTCTCCCGGGACAGGGGAATTATGGCTACACCTTC. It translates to CASSLPGQGNYGYTF.

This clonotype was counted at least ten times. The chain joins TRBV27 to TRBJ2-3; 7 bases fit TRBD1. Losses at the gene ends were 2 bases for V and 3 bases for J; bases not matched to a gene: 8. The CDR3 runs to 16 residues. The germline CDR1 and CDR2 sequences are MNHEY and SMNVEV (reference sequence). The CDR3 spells CASSLGPTDRTDTQYF. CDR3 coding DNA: TGTGCCAGCAGTTTAGGGCCCACGGACAGGACAGATACGCAGTATTTT.

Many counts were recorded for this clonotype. The CDR3 is CASARSDPGNIQYF. The CDR3 nucleotides read TGTGCCAGCGCACGATCCGATCCCGGAAACATTCAGTACTTC. This chain joins TRBV27 and TRBJ2-4; D is undetermined. In germline, CDR1 is MNHEY, CDR2 SMNVEV (reference sequence). Trimming took 8 bases from V and 6 from J, leaving 17 bases between them. The CDR3 totals 14 residues.

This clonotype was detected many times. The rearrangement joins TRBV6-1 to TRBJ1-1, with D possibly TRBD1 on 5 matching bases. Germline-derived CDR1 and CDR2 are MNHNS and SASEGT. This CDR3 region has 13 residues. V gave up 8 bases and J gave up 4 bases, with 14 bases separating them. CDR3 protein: CASWPGPGTEAFF. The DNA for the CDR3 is TGTGCCAGCTGGCCAGGGCCGGGCACTGAAGCTTTCTTT.

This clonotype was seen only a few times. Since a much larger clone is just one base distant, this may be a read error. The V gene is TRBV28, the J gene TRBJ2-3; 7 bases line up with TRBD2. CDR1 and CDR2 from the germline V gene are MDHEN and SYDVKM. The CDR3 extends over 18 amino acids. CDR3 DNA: TGTGCCGGCAGTTTATTTGCGGGAGCCCTGACTAGCACAGATACGCAGTATTTT. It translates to CAGSLFAGALTSTDTQYF. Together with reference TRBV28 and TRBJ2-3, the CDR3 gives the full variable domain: DVKVTQSSRYLVKRTGEKVFLECVQDMDHENMFWYRQDPGLGLRLIYFSYDVKMKEKGDIPEGYSVSREKKERFSLILESASTNQTSMYLCAGSLFAGALTSTDTQYFGPGTRLTVL.

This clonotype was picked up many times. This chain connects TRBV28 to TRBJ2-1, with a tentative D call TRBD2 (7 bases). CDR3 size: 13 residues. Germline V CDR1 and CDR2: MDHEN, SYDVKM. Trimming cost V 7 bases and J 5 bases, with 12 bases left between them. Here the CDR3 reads CASIRGRDNEQFF. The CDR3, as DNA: TGTGCCAGCATAAGGGGGAGGGACAATGAGCAGTTCTTC. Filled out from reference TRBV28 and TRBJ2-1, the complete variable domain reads DVKVTQSSRYLVKRTGEKVFLECVQDMDHENMFWYRQDPGLGLRLIYFSYDVKMKEKGDIPEGYSVSREKKERFSLILESASTNQTSMYLCASIRGRDNEQFFGPGTRLTVL.

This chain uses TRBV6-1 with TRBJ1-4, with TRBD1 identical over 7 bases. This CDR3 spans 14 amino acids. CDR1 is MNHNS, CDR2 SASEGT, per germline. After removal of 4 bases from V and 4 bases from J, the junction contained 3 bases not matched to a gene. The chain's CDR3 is CASSVQGINEKLFF. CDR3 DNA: TGTGCCAGCAGTGTACAGGGGATTAATGAAAAACTGTTTTTT.

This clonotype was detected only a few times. The CDR3 DNA sequence: TGTGCCAGCAGCTCAAGGAGGGGGGTGGCAGATACGCAGTATTTT. This sequence encodes CASSSRRGVADTQYF. The rearrangement joins TRBV11-2 to TRBJ2-3; either TRBD1 or TRBD2 may fit D (6 bases each). From germline, CDR1 is SGHAT and CDR2 FQNNGV. This CDR3 has 15 residues. V lost 4 bases to trimming and J lost 4 bases, with 15 bases between them.

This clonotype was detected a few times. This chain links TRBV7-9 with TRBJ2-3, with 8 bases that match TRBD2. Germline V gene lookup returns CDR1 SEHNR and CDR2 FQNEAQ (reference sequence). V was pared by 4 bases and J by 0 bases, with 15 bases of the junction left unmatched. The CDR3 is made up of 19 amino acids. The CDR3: CASSSYSPGLEKSTDTQYF. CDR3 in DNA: TGTGCCAGCAGCTCTTATTCCCCGGGACTAGAGAAAAGCACAGATACGCAGTATTTT.

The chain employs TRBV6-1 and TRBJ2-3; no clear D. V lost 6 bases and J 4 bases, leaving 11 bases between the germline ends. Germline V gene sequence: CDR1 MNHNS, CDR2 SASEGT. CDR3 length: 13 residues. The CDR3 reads CASRVRGPDTQYF. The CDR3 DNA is TGTGCCAGCAGAGTCAGAGGACCAGATACGCAGTATTTT.

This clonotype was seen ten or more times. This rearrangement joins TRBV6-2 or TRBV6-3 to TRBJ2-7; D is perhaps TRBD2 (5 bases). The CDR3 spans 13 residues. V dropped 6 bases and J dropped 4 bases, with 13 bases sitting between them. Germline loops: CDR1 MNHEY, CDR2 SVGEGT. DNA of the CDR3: TGTGCCAGCAGAAACCCCGGGGATTACGAGCAGTACTTC. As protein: CASRNPGDYEQYF.

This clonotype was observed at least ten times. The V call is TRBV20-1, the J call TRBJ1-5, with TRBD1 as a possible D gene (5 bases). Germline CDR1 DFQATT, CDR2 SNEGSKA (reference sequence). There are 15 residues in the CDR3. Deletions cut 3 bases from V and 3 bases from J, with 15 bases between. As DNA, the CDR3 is TGCAGTGCTAGCGGGCAGGGCCGGTTCAATCAGCCCCAGCATTTT. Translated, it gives CSASGQGRFNQPQHF.

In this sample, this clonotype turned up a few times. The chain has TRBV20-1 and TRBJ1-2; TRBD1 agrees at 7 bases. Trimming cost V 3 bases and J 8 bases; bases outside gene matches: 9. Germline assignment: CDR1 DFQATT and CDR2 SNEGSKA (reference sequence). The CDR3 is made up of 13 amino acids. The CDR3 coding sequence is TGCAGTGCTAGCCGTGACAGGGCAGAGGGCTACACCTTC. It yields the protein CSASRDRAEGYTF.

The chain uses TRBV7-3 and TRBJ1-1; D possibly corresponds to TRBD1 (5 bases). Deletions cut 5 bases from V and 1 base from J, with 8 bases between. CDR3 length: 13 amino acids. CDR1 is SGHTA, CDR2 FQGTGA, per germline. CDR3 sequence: CASSHDRNTEAFF. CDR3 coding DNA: TGTGCCAGCAGCCACGACAGGAACACTGAAGCTTTCTTT. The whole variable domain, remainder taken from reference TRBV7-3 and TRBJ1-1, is GAGVSQTPSNKVTEKGKYVELRCDPISGHTALYWYRQSLGQGPEFLIYFQGTGAADDSGLPNDRFFAVRPEGSVSTLKIQRTERGDSAVYLCASSHDRNTEAFFGQGTRLTVV.

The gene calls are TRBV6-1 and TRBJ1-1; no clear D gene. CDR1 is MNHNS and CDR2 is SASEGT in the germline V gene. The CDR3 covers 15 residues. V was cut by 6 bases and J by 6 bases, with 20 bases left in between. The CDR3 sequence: CASSRAWAKKSEAFF. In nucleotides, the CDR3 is TGTGCCAGCAGCCGCGCCTGGGCTAAGAAATCTGAAGCTTTCTTT.

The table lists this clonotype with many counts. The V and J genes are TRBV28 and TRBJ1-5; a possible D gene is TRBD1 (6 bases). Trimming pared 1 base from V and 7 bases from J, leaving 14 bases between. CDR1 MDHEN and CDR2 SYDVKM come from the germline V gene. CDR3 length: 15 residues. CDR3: CASSLSTGLRQPQHF. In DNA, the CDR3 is TGTGCCAGCAGTTTATCTACAGGGCTTAGGCAGCCCCAGCATTTT.

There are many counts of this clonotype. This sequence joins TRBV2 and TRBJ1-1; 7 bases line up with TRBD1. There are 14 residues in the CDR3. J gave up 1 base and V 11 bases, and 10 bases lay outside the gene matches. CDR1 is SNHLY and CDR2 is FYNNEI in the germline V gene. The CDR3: CASCRGQENTEAFF. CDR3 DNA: TGTGCCTCCTGCCGAGGACAGGAGAACACTGAAGCTTTCTTT. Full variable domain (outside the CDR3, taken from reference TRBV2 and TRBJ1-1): EPEVTQTPSHQVTQMGQEVILRCVPISNHLYFYWYRQILGQKVEFLVSFYNNEISEKSEIFDDQFSVERPDGSNFTLKIRSTKLEDSAMYFCASCRGQENTEAFFGQGTRLTVV.

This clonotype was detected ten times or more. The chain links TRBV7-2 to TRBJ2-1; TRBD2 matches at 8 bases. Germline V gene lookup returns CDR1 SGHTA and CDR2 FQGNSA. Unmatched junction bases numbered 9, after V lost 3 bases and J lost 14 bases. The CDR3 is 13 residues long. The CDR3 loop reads CASSLTSVALKFF. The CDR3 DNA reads TGTGCCAGCAGCTTGACTAGCGTAGCTCTTAAGTTCTTC.